This section outlines one T cell receptor beta chain sequence together with its context. The antigen is undetermined. The data were taken from a study of spatial heterogeneity in lung cancer. The sample's time point: sample taken at primary tumor resection. TCRs were sequenced from unsorted whole RNA of tumor, nontumor lung or PBMC. Single TCR cDNA molecules each had their own unique molecular identifier. TCRdb re-derived calls from the 5' RACE reads in MiXCR, one entry per CDR3 protein. The sample carries over 50,000 distinct CDR3 sequences, under 7.5% recorded once. Study-wide findings and caveats: Blood contained ubiquitous expanded tumor TCRs more at resection than at follow-up.

Germline loops: CDR1 LNHDA, CDR2 SQIVND (reference sequence). V was pared by 3 bases and J by 7 bases, with 7 bases of the junction left unmatched. This CDR3 comprises 15 residues. This specimen was PBMCs, taken at surgery. This sequence joins TRBV19 and TRBJ2-1; 9 bases align to TRBD2. This TCR was recovered from a female donor with early-stage non-small cell lung cancer. The CDR3 bases are TGTGCCAGTAGTATGGGTAGCGGGAGCGGTAATGAGCAGTTCTTC. As protein: CASSMGSGSGNEQFF.